This T cell receptor beta chain is drawn from a study of CD8 T cells in Susac syndrome. Negative isolation was applied to CD8+ and CD4+ T cells, and FACS enrichment was applied to TEMRA cells. It was with random hexamers that roughly 0.5 to 1 ug RNA was reverse transcribed. Amplification of the TCR beta CDR3 was carried out by immunoSEQ multiplex PCR, which spanned a total of 54 Vbeta and 13 Jbeta segments. From the immunoSEQ multiplex PCR reads, TCRdb called clonotypes with MiXCR, one entry per CDR3 protein. This table holds a few hundred thousand distinct CDR3 sequences, 94% found once. Germline V lookup: CDR1 MGHRA, CDR2 YSYEKL. The CDR3 runs 17 residues. V was clipped by 1 base and J by 0 bases, with 10 bases between them. A word on this clonotype: The target antigen is unknown.

Study observations and caveats: In Susac syndrome, the CD4+ T cell repertoires did not show clonal expansion.

Sequences were obtained from CD4+ T cells from PBMCs. V and J are TRBV4-1 and TRBJ1-6; maybe TRBD1 (5 bases). The sequence was collected from a human donor with Susac syndrome. The CDR3 bases are TGCGCCAGCAGCCAAGGGGAGGGGAGCTCCTATAATTCACCCCTCCACTTT. Translating gives CASSQGEGSSYNSPLHF.